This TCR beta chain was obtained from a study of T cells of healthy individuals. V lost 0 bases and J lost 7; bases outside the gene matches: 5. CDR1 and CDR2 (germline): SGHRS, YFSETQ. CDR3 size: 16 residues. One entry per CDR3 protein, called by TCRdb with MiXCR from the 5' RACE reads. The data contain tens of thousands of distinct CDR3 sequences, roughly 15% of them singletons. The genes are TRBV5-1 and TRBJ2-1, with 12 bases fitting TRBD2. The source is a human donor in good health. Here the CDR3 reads CASSLGGTSGRNEQFF. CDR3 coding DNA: TGCGCCAGCAGCTTGGGGGGTACTAGCGGGAGGAATGAGCAGTTCTTC.